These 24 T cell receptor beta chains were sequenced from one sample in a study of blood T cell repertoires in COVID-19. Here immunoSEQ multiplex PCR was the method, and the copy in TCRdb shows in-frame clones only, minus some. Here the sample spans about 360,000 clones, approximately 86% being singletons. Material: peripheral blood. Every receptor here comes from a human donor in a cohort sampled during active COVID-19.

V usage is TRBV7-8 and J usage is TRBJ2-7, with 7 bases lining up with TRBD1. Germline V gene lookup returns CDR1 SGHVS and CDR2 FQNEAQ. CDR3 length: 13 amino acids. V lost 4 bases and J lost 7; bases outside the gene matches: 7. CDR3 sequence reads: CASSYRQGLEQYF. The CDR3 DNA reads TGTGCCAGCAGCTATCGACAGGGTTTAGAGCAGTACTTC.

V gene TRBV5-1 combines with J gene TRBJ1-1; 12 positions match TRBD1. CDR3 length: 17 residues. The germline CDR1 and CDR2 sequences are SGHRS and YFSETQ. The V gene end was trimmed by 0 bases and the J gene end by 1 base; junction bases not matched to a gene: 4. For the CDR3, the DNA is TGCGCCAGCAGCTTGGAGGGGACAGGGGGCAAGAACACTGAAGCTTTCTTT. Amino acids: CASSLEGTGGKNTEAFF.

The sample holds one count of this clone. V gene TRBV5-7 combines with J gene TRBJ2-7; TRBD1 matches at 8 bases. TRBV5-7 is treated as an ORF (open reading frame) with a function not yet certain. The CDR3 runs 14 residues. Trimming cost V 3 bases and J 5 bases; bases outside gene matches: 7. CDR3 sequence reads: CASSSMDRADEQYF. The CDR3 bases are TGTGCCAGCAGCTCAATGGACAGGGCCGACGAGCAGTACTTC.

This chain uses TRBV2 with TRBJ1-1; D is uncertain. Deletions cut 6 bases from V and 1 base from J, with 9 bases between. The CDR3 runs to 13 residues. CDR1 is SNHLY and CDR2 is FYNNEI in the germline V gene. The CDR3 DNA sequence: TGTGCCAGCAGATCTCAGTGGAACACTGAAGCTTTCTTT. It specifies CASRSQWNTEAFF.

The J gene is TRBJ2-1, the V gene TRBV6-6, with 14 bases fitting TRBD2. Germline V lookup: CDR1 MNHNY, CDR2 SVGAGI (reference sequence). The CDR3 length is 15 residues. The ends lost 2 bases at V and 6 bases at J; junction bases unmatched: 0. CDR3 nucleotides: TGTGCCAGCAGTTACGGACTAGCGGGAGGCAATGAGCAGTTCTTC. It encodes CASSYGLAGGNEQFF.

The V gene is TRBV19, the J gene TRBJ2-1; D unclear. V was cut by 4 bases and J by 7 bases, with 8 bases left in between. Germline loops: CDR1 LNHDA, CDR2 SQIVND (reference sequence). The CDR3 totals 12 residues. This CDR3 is CASSTHSNEQFF. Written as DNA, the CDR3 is TGTGCCAGTAGTACCCACTCTAATGAGCAGTTCTTC.

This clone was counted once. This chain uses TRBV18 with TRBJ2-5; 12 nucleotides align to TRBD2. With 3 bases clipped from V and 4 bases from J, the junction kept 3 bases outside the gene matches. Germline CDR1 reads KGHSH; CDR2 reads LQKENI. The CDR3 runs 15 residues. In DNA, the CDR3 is TGTGCCAGCTCACCCCTAGCGGGGGGGTCAGAGACCCAGTACTTC. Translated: CASSPLAGGSETQYF.

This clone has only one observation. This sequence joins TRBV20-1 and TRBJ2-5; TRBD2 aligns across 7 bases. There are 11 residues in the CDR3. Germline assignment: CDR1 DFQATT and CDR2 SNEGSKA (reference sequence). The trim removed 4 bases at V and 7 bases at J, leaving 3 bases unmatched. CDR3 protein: CSAIREGTQYF. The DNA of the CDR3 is TGCAGTGCTATTAGGGAGGGGACCCAGTACTTC.

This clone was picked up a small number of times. The CDR3 DNA sequence: TGTGCCAGCAGCTTGGGTGGGGCCTGGAATAATTCACCCCTCCACTTT. Protein sequence: CASSLGGAWNNSPLHF. The gene calls are TRBV7-4 and TRBJ1-6, with D tentatively TRBD1 (5 bases). The CDR3 is 16 residues long. The V and J ends lost 3 bases and 5 bases respectively, with 14 bases between them. CDR1 and CDR2 (germline): SGHVT, SQSDAQ.

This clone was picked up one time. CDR3 residues: CSSGQGVTEAFF. The CDR3 DNA sequence: TGCAGCTCTGGACAGGGGGTCACTGAAGCTTTCTTT. This chain uses TRBV29-1 with TRBJ1-1, with 10 positions matching TRBD1. The length of the CDR3 is 12 residues. The V gene's germline CDR1 is SQVTM and CDR2 ANQGSEA. V trimming: 8 bases; J trimming: 4 bases; junction bases outside the gene matches: 4.

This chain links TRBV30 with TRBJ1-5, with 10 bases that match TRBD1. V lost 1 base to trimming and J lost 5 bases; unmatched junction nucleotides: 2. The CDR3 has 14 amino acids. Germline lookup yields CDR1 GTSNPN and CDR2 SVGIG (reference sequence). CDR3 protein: CAWSATGGYQPQHF. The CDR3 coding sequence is TGTGCCTGGAGTGCGACAGGGGGCTATCAGCCCCAGCATTTT.

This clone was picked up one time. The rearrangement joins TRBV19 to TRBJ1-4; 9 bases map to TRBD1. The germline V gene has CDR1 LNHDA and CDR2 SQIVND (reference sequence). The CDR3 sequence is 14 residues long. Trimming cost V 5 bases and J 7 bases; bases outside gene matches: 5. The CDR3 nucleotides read TGTGCCAGTAGTCCAGACAGGGGGAGTGAAAAACTGTTTTTT. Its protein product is CASSPDRGSEKLFF.

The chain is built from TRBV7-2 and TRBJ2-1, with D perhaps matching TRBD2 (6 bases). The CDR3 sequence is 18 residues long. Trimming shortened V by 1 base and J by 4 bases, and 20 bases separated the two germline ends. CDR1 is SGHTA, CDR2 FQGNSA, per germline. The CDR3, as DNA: TGTGCCAGCAGCTTAGTTATTACTCTGGGACTCTCTTACAATGAGCAGTTCTTC. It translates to CASSLVITLGLSYNEQFF.

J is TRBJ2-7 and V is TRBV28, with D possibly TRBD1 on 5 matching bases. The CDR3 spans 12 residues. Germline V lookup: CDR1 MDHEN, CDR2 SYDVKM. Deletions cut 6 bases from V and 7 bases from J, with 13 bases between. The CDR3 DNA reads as TGTGCCAGCAGGGGGCCGTTGCGGGAGCAGTACTTC. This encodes CASRGPLREQYF.

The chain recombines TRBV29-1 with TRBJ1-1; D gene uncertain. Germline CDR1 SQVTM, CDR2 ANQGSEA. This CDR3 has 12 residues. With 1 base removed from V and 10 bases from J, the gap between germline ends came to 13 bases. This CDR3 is CSVEGRQVGAFF. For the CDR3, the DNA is TGCAGCGTTGAAGGAAGGCAGGTGGGAGCTTTCTTT.

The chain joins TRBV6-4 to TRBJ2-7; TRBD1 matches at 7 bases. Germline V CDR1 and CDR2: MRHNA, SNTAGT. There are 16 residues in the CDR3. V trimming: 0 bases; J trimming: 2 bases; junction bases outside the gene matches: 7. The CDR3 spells CASSDSFQGVTYEQYF. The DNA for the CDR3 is TGTGCCAGCAGTGACTCGTTTCAGGGGGTAACCTACGAGCAGTACTTC.

The CDR3: CAMAGSTDTQYF. CDR3 DNA sequence: TGTGCCATGGCGGGGTCGACAGATACGCAGTATTTT. The chain links TRBV10-3 to TRBJ2-3, with a tentative D call TRBD2 (6 bases). Germline V gene data show CDR1 as ENHRY and CDR2 as SYGVKD. The CDR3 is made up of 12 amino acids. With 9 bases removed from V and 3 bases from J, the gap between germline ends came to 10 bases.

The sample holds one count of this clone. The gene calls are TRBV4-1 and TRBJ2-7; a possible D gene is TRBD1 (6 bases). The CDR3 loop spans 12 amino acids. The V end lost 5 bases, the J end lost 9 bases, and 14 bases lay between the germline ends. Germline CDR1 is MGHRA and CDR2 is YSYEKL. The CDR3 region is CASSFEQGVQYF. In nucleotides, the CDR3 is TGCGCCAGCAGCTTCGAACAGGGTGTGCAGTACTTC.

The CDR3 loop reads CASSVVGTVNTGELFF. As DNA, the CDR3 is TGTGCCAGCAGCGTAGTAGGGACAGTGAACACCGGGGAGCTGTTTTTT. The genes are TRBV9 and TRBJ2-2; 7 bases map to TRBD1. The ends lost 0 bases at V and 1 base at J; junction bases unmatched: 3. This CDR3 has 16 residues. The germline CDR1 and CDR2 sequences are SGDLS and YYNGEE.

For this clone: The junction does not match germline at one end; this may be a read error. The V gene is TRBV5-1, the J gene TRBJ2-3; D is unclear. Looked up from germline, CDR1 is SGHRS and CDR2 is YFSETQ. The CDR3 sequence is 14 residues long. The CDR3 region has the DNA TGCGCCAGCACCTTGGCTAGACCCACAGATACGCAGTATTTT. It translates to CASTLARPTDTQYF.

Written as DNA, the CDR3 is TGTGCCAGCAGCCAAGGGACAGGGAGGCAGTTCTTC. Its translation: CASSQGTGRQFF. The chain joins TRBV7-9 to TRBJ2-1; 9 bases map to TRBD1. CDR1 is SEHNR, CDR2 FQNEAQ, per germline (reference sequence). The junction had 5 bases not matched to a gene; V was cut back by 5 bases and J by 12 bases. The CDR3 sequence is 12 residues long.

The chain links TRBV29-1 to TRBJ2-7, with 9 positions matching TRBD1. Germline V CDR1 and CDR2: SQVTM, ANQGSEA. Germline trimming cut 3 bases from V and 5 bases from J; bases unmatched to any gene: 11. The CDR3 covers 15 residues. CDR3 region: CSVETGTGSGHEQYF. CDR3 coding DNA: TGCAGCGTTGAGACCGGGACAGGGAGCGGCCACGAGCAGTACTTC.

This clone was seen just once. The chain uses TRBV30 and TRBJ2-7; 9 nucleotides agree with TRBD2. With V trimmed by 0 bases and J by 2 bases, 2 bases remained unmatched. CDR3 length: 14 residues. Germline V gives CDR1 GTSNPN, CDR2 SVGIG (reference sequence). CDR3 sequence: CAWSVAGGPYEQYF. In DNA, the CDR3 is TGTGCCTGGAGTGTAGCGGGAGGACCCTACGAGCAGTACTTC.

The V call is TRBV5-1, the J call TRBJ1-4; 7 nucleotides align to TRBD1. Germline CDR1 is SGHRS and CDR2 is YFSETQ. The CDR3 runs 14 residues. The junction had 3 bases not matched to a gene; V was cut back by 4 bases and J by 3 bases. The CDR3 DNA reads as TGCGCCAGCAGCCGGGACAGCTCTAATGAAAAACTGTTTTTT. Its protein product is CASSRDSSNEKLFF.